This T cell receptor (beta chain) originates from a study of neoadjuvant nivolumab and ipilimumab in lung cancer (dated by TCRdb to the early 2020s). Some background on the complete study: In the NEOSTAR trial, nivolumab was administered intravenously at 3 mg/kg on days 1, 15 and 29, and the combination arm also received ipilimumab 1 mg/kg on day 1 only. The study compared TCR repertoires in pretherapy (baseline) peripheral blood with TCR repertoires in tumors resected at surgery following neoadjuvant immune checkpoint blockade. The trial treated some 44 patients with operable NSCLC: about 23 were randomized to nivolumab monotherapy and about 20 to nivolumab plus ipilimumab. The major pathologic response (MPR) rate in the intention-to-treat population in each study arm was designated as the primary trial endpoint. Matched pretherapy and resected tumor pairs were analyzed for seven patients: four treated with nivolumab and three with nivolumab plus ipilimumab. General study outcomes and caveats: Richness in tumors resected after neoadjuvant therapy showed a positive correlation with pretherapy blood TCR richness (Spearman R = 0.82). No significant correlation was found between TCR clonality and pathologic tumor regression, and only one major-pathologic-response sample was available for the clonality analysis. A small number of samples underwent TCR sequencing. Greater TCR richness and clonality were observed in resected tumors than in tumor-adjacent uninvolved lung, and increases were observed in more dual-therapy-treated tumors. From pretherapy to surgery, tumor T-cell richness and clonality went up in three of three dual-therapy tumors, versus only two of four nivolumab-treated tumors.

The sample's time point label is to be understood as: pretherapy, before neoadjuvant immune checkpoint inhibitors. Samples came from the phase 2 randomized NEOSTAR trial, which tested neoadjuvant nivolumab or nivolumab plus ipilimumab followed by surgery in operable NSCLC. The CDR3 has 16 amino acids, counting the end cysteine and phenylalanine. The retained sequence is limited to the CDR3, 48 bases, with the frame set at the first base. Trimming takes 3 bases off V and 5 bases off J; junction bases not matched to a gene: 8. Via the germline V gene, CDR1 is SGHRS and CDR2 YFSETQ. Turning to this clone: The clone's antigen remains unknown. No quality values exist for individual bases; no much larger clone is one base distant.

Receptor libraries were prepared by the immunoSEQ multiplex PCR assay. Regarding the original processing steps: Repertoires were summarized in terms of richness and clonality, and significantly expanded and contracted clones between pre- and post-therapy samples were identified. This is the immuneACCESS table as TCRdb keeps it, with only in-frame sequences that have V and J called. A part of the clones is gone; compared with another copy, unresolved V genes explain less than half, and the rest is unexplained. V, J and clone size reflect that table, while D and trimming were determined from the DNA. The sample contains about 38,000 clones, roughly 87% of them found a single time. The top ten clonotypes cover approximately 3.4% of the sample.

The sequence links TRBV5-1 to TRBJ2-5, with 12 bases in between that match TRBD1. This sequence was found in an adult with non-small cell lung cancer. This sample comprised peripheral blood, obtained before neoadjuvant nivolumab, alone or with ipilimumab. The CDR3 has the sequence CASSSGGTGGAETQYF. The nucleotides read TGCGCCAGCAGCTCTGGGGGGACAGGGGGCGCGGAGACCCAGTACTTC.